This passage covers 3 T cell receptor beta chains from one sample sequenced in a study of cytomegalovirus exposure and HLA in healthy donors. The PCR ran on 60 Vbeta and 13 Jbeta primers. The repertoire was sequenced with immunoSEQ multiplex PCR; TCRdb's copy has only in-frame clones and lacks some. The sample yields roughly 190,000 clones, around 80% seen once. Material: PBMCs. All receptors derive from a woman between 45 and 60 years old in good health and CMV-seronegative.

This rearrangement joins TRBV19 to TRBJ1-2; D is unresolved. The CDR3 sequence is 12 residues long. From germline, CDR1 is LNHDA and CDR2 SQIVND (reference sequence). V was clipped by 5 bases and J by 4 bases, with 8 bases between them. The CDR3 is CASSPESYGYTF. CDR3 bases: TGTGCCAGTAGTCCCGAGAGCTATGGCTACACCTTC. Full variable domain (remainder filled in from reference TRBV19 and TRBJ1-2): DGGITQSPKYLFRKEGQNVTLSCEQNLNHDAMYWYRQDPGQGLRLIYYSQIVNDFQKGDIAEGYSVSREKKESFPLTVTSAQKNPTAFYLCASSPESYGYTFGSGTRLTVV.

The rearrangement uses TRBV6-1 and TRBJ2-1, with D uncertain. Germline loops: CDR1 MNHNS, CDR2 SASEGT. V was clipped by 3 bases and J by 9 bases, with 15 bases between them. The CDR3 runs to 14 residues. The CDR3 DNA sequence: TGTGCCAGCAGTGATAGCCCGGTCAGAGGTGAGCAGTTCTTC. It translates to CASSDSPVRGEQFF.

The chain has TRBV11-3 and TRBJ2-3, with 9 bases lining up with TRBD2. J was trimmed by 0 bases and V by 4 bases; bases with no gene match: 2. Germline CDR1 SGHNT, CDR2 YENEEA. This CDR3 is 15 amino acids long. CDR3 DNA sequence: TGTGCCAGCAGCTCAACTAGCGGGAGCACAGATACGCAGTATTTT. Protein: CASSSTSGSTDTQYF.